This T cell receptor (beta chain) was captured by sequencing in a study of control samples from healthy donors and cancer patients. The length of the CDR3 is 12 residues. Germline V gene data show CDR1 as WSHSY and CDR2 as SAAADI. V lost 10 bases and J lost 5, with 14 bases in between. The data were produced by immunoSEQ multiplex PCR, yet TCRdb's version contains in-frame clones alone and is incomplete. The table has around 41,000 clones, roughly 94% seen once. This clonotype was sampled from a man in his sixties in good health. The chain recombines TRBV10-2 with TRBJ1-2, with a possible D match to TRBD1 (6 bases). The sequenced sample was blood. The CDR3 spells CATQTGNYGYTF. CDR3 sequence (DNA): TGCGCCACGCAAACAGGGAATTATGGCTACACCTTC.